Listed below are T cell receptor beta chains from one sample, sequenced in a study of blood T cell repertoires in COVID-19. Repertoires were generated with immunoSEQ multiplex PCR, while TCRdb's copy carries only in-frame clones and drops some. The table lists approximately 250,000 clones, nearly 85% of them singletons. Material: peripheral blood. All receptors derive from a human donor in a cohort sampled during active COVID-19. CDR3s include the opening cysteine and the closing phenylalanine or tryptophan. D genes are given only for firm matches. Not every row has a clone size; where given, it reads once, few, many or a size class.

j_call v_call clone_size d_call cdr3_nt cdr3_aa
TRBJ2-7 TRBV5-6 - TRBD1 TGTGCCAGCAGCCTGGTACGGGACAGGAATTCCTACGAGCAGTACTTC CASSLVRDRNSYEQYF
TRBJ2-7 TRBV7-8 - TRBD1 TGTGCCAGCAGCCCTAATACCGGGACAGGGACCCTATCCGAGCAGTACTTC CASSPNTGTGTLSEQYF
TRBJ2-1 TRBV29-1 - - TGCAGCGTTGCGGGCTTTGGTAGGGGATCGTACAATGAGCAGTTCTTC CSVAGFGRGSYNEQFF
TRBJ2-2 TRBV18 - - TGTGCCAGCTCAGCAGACAGTACCGGGGAGCTGTTTTTT CASSADSTGELFF
TRBJ2-1 TRBV27 once - TGTGCCAGCAGTTTTGCGGACGGGAGCTCCTACAATGAGCAGTTCTTC CASSFADGSSYNEQFF
TRBJ2-1 TRBV18 - - TGTGCCAGCTCACCTTCAAGGGGAAGGGATGAGCAGTTCTTC CASSPSRGRDEQFF
TRBJ1-5 TRBV19 - - TGTGCCAGTATGGGTATGGGCCAGGGGCGTCAGCCCCAGCATTTT CASMGMGQGRQPQHF
TRBJ1-1 TRBV10-3 - TRBD1 TGTGCCATCAGGCCGGGACAGGGGGGTCCCAGCACTGAAGCTTTCTTT CAIRPGQGGPSTEAFF
TRBJ2-3 TRBV7-8 - - TGTGCCAGCAAAGGAGAGGTTTTGAACACTATCACAGATACGCAGTATTTT CASKGEVLNTITDTQYF
TRBJ2-4 TRBV5-1 - - TGCGCCAGCAGCTTGGGCGACGGGCGGGACATTCAGTACTTC CASSLGDGRDIQYF
TRBJ2-7 TRBV11-2 - TRBD2 TGTGCCAGCAGCTTACGGGGACTAGCCTCTTTAAACGAGCAGTACTTC CASSLRGLASLNEQYF
TRBJ2-1 TRBV28 - TRBD2 TGTGCCAGCAGTTTAGATAGCGGGACGAGGAGCTCCTACAATGAGCAGTTCTTC CASSLDSGTRSSYNEQFF
TRBJ1-1 TRBV27 - - TGTGCCAGCAGTTTTTACAGCTTGAACACTGAAGCTTTCTTT CASSFYSLNTEAFF
TRBJ1-1 TRBV7-8 - - TGTGCCAGCAGCCTACGGGGAACAGTGAACACTGAAGCTTTCTTT CASSLRGTVNTEAFF
TRBJ2-1 TRBV10-1 - - TGCGCCAGCAGTGATTCCGGGCGGGGTAATGAGCAGTTCTTC CASSDSGRGNEQFF
TRBJ2-1 TRBV9 - TRBD2 TGTGCCAGCAGCCCTTCGATCGGGGGGGTCAATGAGCAGTTCTTC CASSPSIGGVNEQFF
TRBJ2-7 TRBV18 - - TGTGCCAGCTCACCAGGAACAGCTCACGAGCAGTACTTC CASSPGTAHEQYF
TRBJ2-7 TRBV6-5 - - TGTGCCAGCAGCGGGCAGGGGCCCTACGAGCAGTACTTC CASSGQGPYEQYF
TRBJ2-7 TRBV4-2 few - TGTGCCAGCAGCCAAGACATCGGGATCTACTACGAGCAGTACTTC CASSQDIGIYYEQYF
TRBJ2-1 TRBV19 once TRBD1 TGTGCCAGTAGTATCTTCCGGGACAGGGTGAATGAGCAGTTCTTC CASSIFRDRVNEQFF